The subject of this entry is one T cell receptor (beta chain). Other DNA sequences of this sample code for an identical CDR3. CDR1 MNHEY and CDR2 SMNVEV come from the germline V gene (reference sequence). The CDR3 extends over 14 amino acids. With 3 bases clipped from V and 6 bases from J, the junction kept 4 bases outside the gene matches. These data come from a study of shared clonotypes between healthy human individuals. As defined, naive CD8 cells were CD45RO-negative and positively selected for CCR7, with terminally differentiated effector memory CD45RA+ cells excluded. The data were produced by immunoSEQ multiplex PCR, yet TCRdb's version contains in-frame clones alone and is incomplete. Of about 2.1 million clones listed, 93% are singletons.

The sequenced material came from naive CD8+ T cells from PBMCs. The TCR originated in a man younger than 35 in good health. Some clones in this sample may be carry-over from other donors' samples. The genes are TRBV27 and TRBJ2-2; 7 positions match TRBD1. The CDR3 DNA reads TGTGCCAGCAGTTTGGGCCAGGGGGCCGGGGAGCTGTTTTTT. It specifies CASSLGQGAGELFF.